Shown below are 10 T cell receptor beta chains from a single sample sequenced in a study of T cell changes during pregnancy in multiple sclerosis. The data were produced by immunoSEQ multiplex PCR, yet TCRdb's version contains in-frame clones alone and is incomplete. The table shows 65,000 to 85,000 clones, with approximately 90% occurring only once. The specimen was peripheral blood, collected in the third trimester of pregnancy. The receptors originated from a female donor with multiple sclerosis, enrolled in a pregnancy study.

The chain links TRBV4-2 to TRBJ2-5, with D possibly matching TRBD1 (6 bases). V was shortened by 0 bases and J by 3 bases, with 23 bases between the two germline ends. Looked up from germline, CDR1 is LGHNA and CDR2 is YNFKEQ. This CDR3 has 19 amino acids. Here the CDR3 reads CASSQDPAQEGGPKETQYF. DNA of the CDR3: TGTGCCAGCAGCCAAGACCCCGCCCAAGAAGGGGGACCAAAAGAGACCCAGTACTTC.

Here the CDR3 reads CASSIGTAFTGELFF. The DNA of the CDR3 is TGTGCCAGTAGTATCGGGACAGCATTCACCGGGGAGCTGTTTTTT. The chain has TRBV19 and TRBJ2-2; 7 bases agree with TRBD1. The CDR3 runs 15 residues. J was trimmed by 4 bases and V by 3 bases; bases with no gene match: 5. CDR1 is LNHDA and CDR2 is SQIVND in the germline V gene (reference sequence).

The gene calls are TRBV5-6 and TRBJ1-6, with 8 bases identical to TRBD1. Germline trimming cut 4 bases from V and 10 bases from J; bases unmatched to any gene: 10. The CDR3 totals 15 residues. CDR1 is SGHDT and CDR2 is YYEEEE in the germline V gene. The CDR3 DNA sequence: TGTGCCAGCAGCCTACCAGGGGGCCTGGTCTCACCCCTCCACTTT. This translates into CASSLPGGLVSPLHF.

The sample holds one count of this clone. The chain has TRBV2 and TRBJ2-3; 8 bases agree with TRBD2. Per the germline V gene, CDR1 is SNHLY and CDR2 is FYNNEI. The CDR3 has 15 residues. Unmatched junction bases numbered 2, after V lost 2 bases and J lost 1 base. The CDR3 DNA is TGTGCCAGCAGTGAACAACTAGCGGGCACAGATACGCAGTATTTT. Its translation: CASSEQLAGTDTQYF.

The chain is built from TRBV18 and TRBJ2-1; D ambiguous. CDR1 and CDR2 (germline): KGHSH, LQKENI. Deletions cut 1 base from V and 5 bases from J, with 6 bases between. The CDR3 covers 13 residues. The CDR3 here is CASSPLADNEQFF. CDR3 DNA: TGTGCCAGCTCACCACTGGCAGACAATGAGCAGTTCTTC.

This clone was seen once. The chain joins TRBV7-9 to TRBJ1-4; perhaps TRBD1 as D (5 bases). CDR3 size: 15 residues. Trimming took 3 bases from V and 5 from J, leaving 13 bases between them. Germline CDR1 reads SEHNR; CDR2 reads FQNEAQ (reference sequence). In nucleotides, the CDR3 is TGTGCCAGCAGCTTGCAGGGTCGCGGAAATGAAAAACTGTTTTTT. It yields the protein CASSLQGRGNEKLFF.

The gene calls are TRBV10-3 and TRBJ1-2, with TRBD1 identical over 7 bases. From germline, CDR1 is ENHRY and CDR2 SYGVKD. The CDR3 has 14 residues. V shed 6 bases and J 7 bases; nucleotides not matched to a gene: 11. CDR3 loop: CAIRGQIGPGGYTF. In DNA form, the CDR3 reads TGTGCCATCAGGGGACAGATCGGTCCCGGTGGCTACACCTTC.

V usage is TRBV27 and J usage is TRBJ1-6; 7 bases fit TRBD1. The CDR3 consists of 18 residues. The trim removed 6 bases at V and 7 bases at J, leaving 18 bases unmatched. From germline, CDR1 is MNHEY and CDR2 SMNVEV (reference sequence). The CDR3: CASSQRGTAQGQNSPLHF. In DNA, the CDR3 is TGTGCCAGCAGCCAAAGAGGGACAGCACAAGGACAAAATTCACCCCTCCACTTT.

The chain links TRBV6-5 to TRBJ1-2, with 10 bases lining up with TRBD1. Unmatched junction bases numbered 9, after V lost 7 bases and J lost 4 bases. CDR1 is MNHEY and CDR2 is SVGAGI in the germline V gene. The CDR3 runs 15 residues. The CDR3 here is CASNVGTGVPYGYTF. The CDR3 nucleotides are TGTGCCAGCAATGTGGGGACAGGGGTTCCCTATGGCTACACCTTC.

This chain uses TRBV6-5 with TRBJ1-5; 8 bases agree with TRBD1. Losses at the gene ends were 4 bases for V and 3 bases for J; bases not matched to a gene: 8. This CDR3 is 16 amino acids long. The V gene's germline CDR1 is MNHEY and CDR2 SVGAGI. The CDR3 is CASSSGQGTPNQPQHF. CDR3 nucleotides: TGTGCCAGCAGTTCCGGACAGGGAACACCCAATCAGCCCCAGCATTTT.